This T cell receptor (beta chain) came from a study of control samples from healthy donors and cancer patients (dated by TCRdb to about 2020). V loses 10 bases of germline sequence and J loses 0 bases, and the interval between the two ends is 21 bases. The CDR3 measures 16 amino acids from cysteine to phenylalanine. Only the CDR3 region is kept as DNA, spanning 48 bases read in frame from base 1. The germline V gene encodes CDR1 ENHRY and CDR2 SYGVKD. Libraries came from the immunoSEQ multiplex PCR assay. TCRdb holds this immuneACCESS table with in-frame rearrangements only. Some clones are missing; in checked studies, unresolved V genes explain under half, and the rest has no known cause. The sample has under 80,000 clones on record, less than 95% of them singletons. Together, the top ten hold about 2.7% of the sample. About this clone itself: There is no known antigen for this receptor. It has no much larger one-base neighbor in the sample; base qualities were not kept.

Material: blood. The chain uses TRBV10-3 and TRBJ2-5, with TRBD1 perhaps the D gene, on 6 matching bases. The clonotype was recovered from a woman in her twenties or thirties in good health. The DNA reads as follows: TGTGCCACCCTAAAGGGAACAACAGGGTACCAAGAGACCCAGTACTTC. The encoded protein is CATLKGTTGYQETQYF.